These 15 T cell receptor beta chains share one sample of origin, sequenced in a study of control samples from healthy donors and cancer patients. Profiling relied on immunoSEQ multiplex PCR, and the TCRdb table lists in-frame clones only, not all of them. Of some 150,000 clones in the sample, roughly 94% were seen once. The sequencing input was blood. Receptors originate from a man aged 40-50 years in good health.

The genes are TRBV7-9 and TRBJ1-1; D is uncertain. There are 14 residues in the CDR3. Germline lookup yields CDR1 SEHNR and CDR2 FQNEAQ (reference sequence). Trimming stripped 5 bases from V and 5 bases from J, with 15 bases between. CDR3 sequence reads: CASSLYVELTEAFF. CDR3 coding DNA: TGTGCCAGCAGCCTCTATGTCGAATTAACTGAAGCTTTCTTT. Supplemented by reference TRBV7-9 and TRBJ1-1, the full variable domain reads DTGVSQNPRHKITKRGQNVTFRCDPISEHNRLYWYRQTLGQGPEFLTYFQNEAQLEKSRLLSDRFSAERPKGSFSTLEIQRTEQGDSAMYLCASSLYVELTEAFFGQGTRLTVV.

V usage is TRBV15 and J usage is TRBJ1-2; a weak D match, TRBD1 (5 bases). This CDR3 comprises 14 residues. Germline assignment: CDR1 LNHNV and CDR2 YYDKDF (reference sequence). Trimming pared 3 bases from V and 2 bases from J, leaving 10 bases between. CDR3 region: CATSSGTENYGYTF. The CDR3 coding sequence is TGTGCCACCAGCAGTGGGACCGAGAACTATGGCTACACCTTC.

The chain couples TRBV6-1 to TRBJ2-2; D is unresolved. Germline V gives CDR1 MNHNS, CDR2 SASEGT. The CDR3 has 17 residues. V was cut by 3 bases and J by 0 bases, with 14 bases left in between. CDR3 DNA sequence: TGTGCCAGCAGTGACCCCCCCGGCTCTACGAACACCGGGGAGCTGTTTTTT. Amino acid sequence: CASSDPPGSTNTGELFF.

The table lists this clone with a count of one. The rearrangement joins TRBV5-4 to TRBJ2-1, with D tentatively TRBD1 (6 bases). V lost 3 bases and J 1 base, leaving 11 bases between the germline ends. The germline CDR1 and CDR2 sequences are SGHNT and YYREEE (reference sequence). This CDR3 has 15 amino acids. The CDR3 DNA sequence: TGTGCCAGCAGCTCCGGGACAACTTCCTACAATGAGCAGTTCTTC. Translating gives CASSSGTTSYNEQFF.

This clone was counted once. This rearrangement joins TRBV24-1 to TRBJ2-3; D remains ambiguous. Looked up from germline, CDR1 is KGHDR and CDR2 is SFDVKD. V dropped 3 bases and J dropped 2 bases, with 2 bases sitting between them. This CDR3 region has 12 residues. CDR3 coding DNA: TGTGCCACCAGTGATGTCACAGATACGCAGTATTTT. Its protein product is CATSDVTDTQYF.

CDR3 coding DNA: TGTGCCACCTCAGGGACACCCGATAGCACAGATACGCAGTATTTT. It codes for CATSGTPDSTDTQYF. The chain recombines TRBV9 with TRBJ2-3; weak D call: TRBD1 (6 bases). The CDR3 is made up of 15 amino acids. CDR1 is SGDLS and CDR2 is YYNGEE in the germline V gene. V was clipped by 9 bases and J by 0 bases, with 17 bases between them.

V is TRBV7-2 and J is TRBJ1-5; D unclear. V lost 6 bases and J lost 0, with 12 bases in between. Looked up from germline, CDR1 is SGHTA and CDR2 is FQGNSA. CDR3 length: 15 residues. This CDR3 is CASRDSPISNQPQHF. As DNA, the CDR3 is TGTGCCAGCAGGGACTCCCCTATTAGCAATCAGCCCCAGCATTTT.

The rearrangement joins TRBV18 to TRBJ1-1; D is undetermined. Trimming took 2 bases from V and 1 from J, leaving 14 bases between them. The CDR3 has 16 residues. Germline V gene sequence: CDR1 KGHSH, CDR2 LQKENI. CDR3 in DNA: TGTGCCAGCTCACCATTCGAAGGCGCCGCGAACACTGAAGCTTTCTTT. It codes for CASSPFEGAANTEAFF. Full variable domain (missing parts from reference TRBV18 and TRBJ1-1): NAGVMQNPRHLVRRRGQEARLRCSPMKGHSHVYWYRQLPEEGLKFMVYLQKENIIDESGMPKERFSAEFPKEGPSILRIQQVVRGDSAAYFCASSPFEGAANTEAFFGQGTRLTVV.

The chain couples TRBV5-6 to TRBJ2-1; D call uncertain. The CDR3 has 14 amino acids. The germline V gene has CDR1 SGHDT and CDR2 YYEEEE. Trimming took off 0 bases at V and 5 bases at J, with 9 bases between the two ends. The CDR3 DNA is TGTGCCAGCAGCTTGGGCAACCGGGACAATGAGCAGTTCTTC. Translating it yields CASSLGNRDNEQFF.

The chain combines TRBV30 with TRBJ2-1, with 9 positions matching TRBD2. The CDR3 consists of 13 residues. After removal of 5 bases from V and 4 bases from J, the junction contained 3 bases not matched to a gene. CDR1 is GTSNPN and CDR2 is SVGIG in the germline V gene (reference sequence). CDR3 residues: CAWGGRGYNEQFF. CDR3 coding DNA: TGTGCCTGGGGCGGGAGGGGATACAATGAGCAGTTCTTC.

The rearrangement joins TRBV7-9 to TRBJ2-7; 11 bases fit TRBD1. The trim removed 5 bases at V and 5 bases at J, leaving 5 bases unmatched. The CDR3 consists of 14 residues. The germline gives CDR1 SEHNR, CDR2 FQNEAQ (reference sequence). The CDR3 nucleotides read TGTGCCAGCAGCCGCGGGACAGGGGGTGACGAGCAGTACTTC. Its translation: CASSRGTGGDEQYF.

The gene calls are TRBV6-1 and TRBJ2-2; a possible D gene is TRBD2 (5 bases). Trimming removed 1 base from V and 3 bases from J, with 9 bases in between. CDR3 size: 15 residues. Germline CDR1 is MNHNS and CDR2 is SASEGT. The CDR3 DNA sequence: TGTGCCAGCAGTGAAGGGGCCGGGGACACCGGGGAGCTGTTTTTT. This sequence encodes CASSEGAGDTGELFF.

The chain employs TRBV5-4 and TRBJ1-2; 9 bases are a match to TRBD1. After removal of 7 bases from V and 7 bases from J, the junction contained 8 bases not matched to a gene. Germline V lookup: CDR1 SGHNT, CDR2 YYREEE (reference sequence). The CDR3 covers 13 residues. Written as DNA, the CDR3 is TGTGCCAGCCTCTCGACAGGGGGACGTGGCTACACCTTC. Translating it yields CASLSTGGRGYTF.

The chain links TRBV4-1 to TRBJ2-2; no clear D gene. Germline-derived CDR1 and CDR2 are MGHRA and YSYEKL. There are 15 residues in the CDR3. Deletions cut 0 bases from V and 10 bases from J, with 15 bases between. The CDR3 DNA reads as TGCGCCAGCAGCCAAGAGTCAAGCTCTTTTGCGGAGCTGTTTTTT. Protein: CASSQESSSFAELFF.

As for this clone: A read error may account for a junction end that differs from germline. This sequence joins TRBV7-7 and TRBJ2-1; 7 bases align to TRBD2. The CDR3 is 16 residues long. Looked up from germline, CDR1 is SSHAT and CDR2 is FNYEAQ (reference sequence). The CDR3 DNA follows: TGTGCTAGCAGCTTATTTCTAGCGGAGGGTGAGAATGAGCAGTTCTTC. Translating it yields CASSLFLAEGENEQFF.